The sequence of this T cell receptor (beta chain) was determined in a study of identifying expanded T cells in peripheral blood. Judged by abundance, this clone is hyperexpanded. What it recognizes is unknown. Overall study findings and caveats: Technical replicates showed approximately 1.2 changed clones; roughly two weeks roughly 16; four weeks 19. Clone count variance between roughly 2-week samples rose with total template count.

The protocol was immunoSEQ multiplex PCR, while the TCRdb copy is restricted to in-frame clones and leaves out a portion. There are some 78,000 clones in the sample; 70% to 90% occur only once, and roughly 19% lies in the top ten. CDR1 is WSHSY, CDR2 SAAADI, per germline. Trimming removed 2 bases from V and 0 bases from J, with 13 bases in between. The CDR3 spans 17 residues. V and J are TRBV10-2 and TRBJ2-2; D gene unclear. This clonotype was obtained from a person between 18 and 69 years old in good health. The sample was blood. CDR3 protein: CASSELAQPPNTGELFF. DNA for the CDR3: TGCGCCAGCAGTGAGCTTGCACAGCCCCCGAACACCGGGGAGCTGTTTTTT.